This TCR beta chain was sequenced during a study of blood T cell repertoires in COVID-19. Study-wide context: Samples representing acute and convalescent COVID-19 were sourced from the United States, Italy and Spain. T cells, B-cell-depleted T cells, or PBMCs supplied cDNA or gDNA.

In the original workflow: The authors estimated nucleated cell counts from reference gene primer amplification. Method: immunoSEQ multiplex PCR; TCRdb's copy keeps in-frame clones and lacks some. For V, J and clone size, that table is used; D and trimming come from the DNA. The sample shows about 100,000 clones, around four fifths of them seen only once. CDR3 length: 17 residues. Trimming cost V 5 bases and J 8 bases; bases outside gene matches: 8. CDR1 is SGHTA and CDR2 is FQGTGA in the germline V gene. This chain uses TRBV7-3 with TRBJ2-2; 16 positions agree with TRBD2. The TCR comes from a woman aged 70-85 years with acute or convalescent COVID-19. The specimen sequenced was peripheral blood. The CDR3 is CASSPTGLAGGTGELFF. The CDR3 bases are TGTGCCAGCAGCCCCACGGGACTAGCGGGGGGGACTGGGGAGCTGTTTTTT.